This T cell receptor (beta chain) is from a study of blood T cell repertoires in COVID-19. Deletions cut 4 bases from V and 1 base from J, with 2 bases between. The CDR3 contains 12 residues. CDR1 and CDR2 (germline): SGHRS, YFSETQ. Source study methods: Scientists estimated how many nucleated cells there were by amplifying reference gene primers. The protocol was immunoSEQ multiplex PCR, while the TCRdb copy is restricted to in-frame clones and leaves out a portion. The DNA was the basis for D and trimming; V, J and clone size are from that table. The sample yields tens of thousands of clones, around nine tenths seen once.

The source is a man older than 75 with acute or convalescent COVID-19. The sequencing input was peripheral blood. The V and J genes are TRBV5-1 and TRBJ1-4; D is undetermined. CDR3 nucleotide sequence: TGCGCCAGCAGCCAAACTAATGAAAAACTGTTTTTT. It codes for CASSQTNEKLFF.